The clone carrying this TCR beta chain was detected ten times or more. Its antigen remains unidentified. In building TCR beta libraries, iRepertoire HTBI primers were used together with Arm-PCR of CDR3 regions. MiXCR, applied by TCRdb to the multiplex PCR reads, yields one record per CDR3 protein. Of 350,000 to 550,000 distinct CDR3 sequences listed, about 17% are singletons. Trimming stripped 1 base from V and 6 bases from J, with 13 bases between. CDR3 length equals 14 residues. In germline, CDR1 is SEHNR, CDR2 FQNEAQ (reference sequence). The data stem from a study of regulatory T cells in long-lasting Graves disease. The study's findings and limits: Persistent cases of Graves' showed reduced TCR diversity relative to newly diagnosed patients.

The time point: newly diagnosed GD, antithyroid drugs for less than 3 months. The authors made the TCR library using RNA they extracted from PBMCs. This same sample was also taken into another study, of T cells in Graves' hyperthyroidism and ophthalmopathy.

This rearrangement joins TRBV7-9 to TRBJ2-7; D is perhaps TRBD1 (5 bases). This clonotype originated in a woman aged 18-29 years with Graves disease. The sequences come from peripheral blood mononuclear cells (PBMCs), collected at new diagnosis, from a patient treated with antithyroid drugs. The CDR3 protein is CASSLGGAIFEQYF. The CDR3 DNA reads as TGTGCCAGCAGCTTAGGGGGCGCAATTTTCGAGCAGTACTTC.